This T cell receptor beta chain was recorded in a study of blood T cell repertoires in COVID-19. Overall study context: Samples representing acute and convalescent COVID-19 were sourced from the United States, Italy and Spain. Nucleic acid was either cDNA or gDNA, and it came from T cells, B-cell-depleted T cells, or PBMCs.

The V gene end was trimmed by 2 bases and the J gene end by 1 base; junction bases not matched to a gene: 1. The germline V gene encodes CDR1 LGHDT and CDR2 YNNKEL (reference sequence). This CDR3 has 16 amino acids. Source study methods: Estimated nucleated cell counts came from reference gene primer amplification. Produced via immunoSEQ multiplex PCR; TCRdb's table is partial and in-frame only. V, J and clone size derive from that table, while D and trimming were established from the DNA sequence. This sample has 370,000 or so clones, with more than 75% found just once. V is TRBV3-1 (or the pseudogene TRBV3-2) and J is TRBJ2-6, with 8 bases that match TRBD1. The sample taken for sequencing was peripheral blood. This TCR was sampled from a human donor with acute or convalescent COVID-19. The donor label of this sample is uncertain. DNA for the CDR3: TGTGCCAGCAGCCAACGACAGGGGTCTGGGGCCAACGTCCTGACTTTC. Its protein is CASSQRQGSGANVLTF.